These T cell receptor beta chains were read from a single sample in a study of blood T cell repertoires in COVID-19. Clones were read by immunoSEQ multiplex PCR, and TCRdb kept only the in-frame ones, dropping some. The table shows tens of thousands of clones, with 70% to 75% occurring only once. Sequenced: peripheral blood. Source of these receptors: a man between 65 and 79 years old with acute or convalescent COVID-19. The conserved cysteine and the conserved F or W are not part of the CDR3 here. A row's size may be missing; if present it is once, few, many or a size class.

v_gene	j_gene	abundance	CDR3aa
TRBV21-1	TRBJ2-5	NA	ASSCSHRDREEETQY
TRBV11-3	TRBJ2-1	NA	ASSITGGFYNEQF
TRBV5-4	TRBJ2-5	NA	ASSLGTGLGGTQY
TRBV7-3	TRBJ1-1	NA	ASSLLPGGRTEAF
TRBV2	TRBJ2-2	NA	ASSEAGGSRGELF
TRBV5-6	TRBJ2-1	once	ASIMAQVPYNEQF
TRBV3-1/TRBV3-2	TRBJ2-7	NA	ASSLSSGRGEQY
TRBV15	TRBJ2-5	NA	ATSRDLAGTQETQY
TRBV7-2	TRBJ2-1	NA	ASSLGAGAGAHNEQF
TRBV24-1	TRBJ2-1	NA	ATSDPGRSMNNEQF
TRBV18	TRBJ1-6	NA	ASSPTTAGGFDSPLH
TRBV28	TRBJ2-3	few	ASSTEGFGQGADTQY
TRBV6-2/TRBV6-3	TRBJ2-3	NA	ASSSTDTQY
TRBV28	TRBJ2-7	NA	ASSTGTSDEQY
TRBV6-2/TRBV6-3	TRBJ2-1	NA	ASSPILAGVANEQF
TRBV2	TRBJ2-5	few	ASSEDYTETQY
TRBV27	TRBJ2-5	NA	ASSLGTTGSETQY
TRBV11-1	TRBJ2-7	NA	ASSLVAAFEQY
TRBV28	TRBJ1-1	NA	ASSGPLRGDSEAF
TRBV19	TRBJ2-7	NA	ATPDRGGYEQY